One sample yielded the 4 T cell receptor beta chains listed below, sequenced in a study of CD8+CD57+ T cells in acquired aplastic anemia (dated by TCRdb to between 2017 and 2018). For sequencing, an Illumina HiSeq 2000 was employed. Genomic DNA was used as template for profiling of TCR beta VDJ combinations and CDR3 sequences. The public reads were quality trimmed at Q25 with fastp and then assembled into clones with MiXCR by TCRdb, keeping productive beta chains. Rows with one shared CDR3 protein collapse into an entry with the most common genes and DNA. In this sample the table shows 150,000 to 200,000 distinct CDR3 sequences, around 45% of which occur a single time. 0.8% to 1.1% of the sample rests with the top ten. Sample: sorted CD4+, CD8+, or CD8+CD57+ T cells (not recorded which) from PBMCs. These receptors came from a human donor in good health.

The V and J genes are TRBV20-1 and TRBJ1-5, with 7 bases lining up with TRBD1. This CDR3 spans 14 amino acids. The ends lost 5 bases at V and 5 bases at J; junction bases unmatched: 9. Germline V gene sequence: CDR1 DFQATT, CDR2 SNEGSKA (reference sequence). CDR3 coding DNA: TGCAGTGCTCGACAGGGTACGTCGGATCAGCCCCAGCATTTT. Protein sequence: CSARQGTSDQPQHF.

This clonotype was observed a few times. V gene TRBV5-1 combines with J gene TRBJ2-1, with 9 positions matching TRBD1. CDR1 is SGHRS, CDR2 YFSETQ, per germline. Losses at the gene ends were 5 bases for V and 7 bases for J; bases not matched to a gene: 10. The CDR3 is made up of 15 amino acids. CDR3 in DNA: TGCGCCAGCAGTTCTCCGGACAGGGGAGTAAATGAGCAGTTCTTC. Amino acid sequence: CASSSPDRGVNEQFF.

On this clonotype itself: This could be a read error, since a much larger clone is one nucleotide away. The rearrangement uses TRBV10-1 and TRBJ2-1, with a tentative D call TRBD2 (6 bases). This CDR3 region has 15 residues. Trimming left V 0 bases short and J 9 bases short, with 15 bases between. Looked up from germline, CDR1 is WNHNN and CDR2 is SYGVQD (reference sequence). The DNA of the CDR3 is TGCGCCAGCAGTGAGTCGGGGTCTGAGGGAGGTGAGCAGTTCTTC. It specifies CASSESGSEGGEQFF.

This clonotype has a handful of counts. CDR3 DNA: TGTGCCAGTAGTCCGCAGAACACCGGGGAGCTGTTTTTT. Protein: CASSPQNTGELFF. The rearrangement uses TRBV19 and TRBJ2-2; D uncertain. Deletions cut 5 bases from V and 1 base from J, with 5 bases between. This CDR3 has 13 amino acids. Germline CDR1 is LNHDA and CDR2 is SQIVND (reference sequence).